This T cell receptor beta chain is drawn from a study of blood T cell repertoires in COVID-19. On the study more broadly: The origin of the acute and convalescent COVID-19 samples was the United States, Italy and Spain. From T cells, B-cell-depleted T cells, or PBMCs came the material, which was cDNA or gDNA.

The method was immunoSEQ multiplex PCR; TCRdb's version includes in-frame clones alone and lacks a portion of them. The sample lists almost 500,000 clones; less than 90% were seen once. Germline CDR1 is MGHRA and CDR2 is YSYEKL. The CDR3 has 16 residues. Between the trimmed V and J ends, which lost 3 bases and 0 bases, there was a span of 14 bases. Cohort allocation depended upon clinical history that participants reported. V and J are TRBV4-1 and TRBJ1-1, with D tentatively TRBD1 (6 bases). The clonotype was recovered from a woman aged 60-75 years who had recovered from COVID-19. Sequencing was performed on PBMCs or T cells enriched from blood (not recorded which). Here the CDR3 reads CASSHRTDGMNTEAFF. CDR3 nucleotides: TGCGCCAGCAGCCACCGGACAGACGGCATGAACACTGAAGCTTTCTTT.